Detailed here is one TCR beta chain. Its antigen is unknown. Deletions cut 3 bases from V and 4 bases from J, with 6 bases between. Germline V gives CDR1 MDHEN, CDR2 SYDVKM. CDR3 length equals 12 residues. This entry is derived from a study of radiation and T cells in renal cell carcinoma. Points from the study as a whole: No pretreatment tumor biopsies were available for baseline clonotypes.

Time point described: baseline pretreatment blood. The sample's treatment: 15 Gy SBRT to primary tumor, nephrectomy 4 weeks later. The patient's renal cell carcinoma had clear cell pathology. TCRdb keeps only in-frame clones here, not all; method: immunoSEQ multiplex PCR. The sample shows about 88,000 clones, 65% to 90% of them seen only once. The sequence derives from a man in his fifties with renal cell carcinoma. The specimen comprised blood, sampled from a patient whose treatment included radiotherapy and nephrectomy. The chain employs TRBV28 and TRBJ1-1, with D unresolved. The CDR3 sequence: CASSFSLTEAFF. CDR3 in DNA: TGTGCCAGCAGTTTTTCTCTCACTGAAGCTTTCTTT.